This TCR beta chain was obtained from a study of blood T cell repertoires in COVID-19. Background on the study: Specimens from acute and convalescent COVID-19 originated in the United States, Italy and Spain.

Those enrolled, adults aged roughly 18 to 89 years, came from about two dozen US areas. Donors were grouped by their self-reported clinical history. The V gene's germline CDR1 is GTSNPN and CDR2 SVGIG (reference sequence). The V end lost 3 bases, the J end lost 2 bases, and 24 bases lay between the germline ends. The CDR3 covers 18 residues. Per the original data handling: Amplification of reference gene primers provided the estimated nucleated cell counts. TCRdb's copy holds only in-frame clones and misses some; the assay was immunoSEQ multiplex PCR. The V and J calls and clone size come from that table; D and trimming were worked out from the DNA. The profile shows approximately 290,000 clones, 90% of them singletons.

The chain has TRBV30 and TRBJ2-3; D might be TRBD2 (7 bases). The clonotype originates from a woman aged 18 to 35 with acute COVID-19. Sequencing input: PBMCs or T cells enriched from blood (not recorded which). The CDR3 is CAWRIPGAQRGLTDTQYF. CDR3 bases: TGTGCCTGGAGGATCCCGGGGGCTCAGCGGGGTCTCACAGATACGCAGTATTTT.